These T cell receptor beta chains were read from a single sample in a study of CD8 T cells in ankylosing spondylitis. TCRdb re-analysed the 5' RACE reads in MiXCR, keeping a single row per CDR3 protein. The table includes 250,000 or so distinct CDR3 sequences, 24% detected once. Sequencing input: blood, either unsorted or a sorted T cell fraction (not recorded which). These receptors all come from a male donor with ankylosing spondylitis or in good health (not recorded which). Both conserved end residues are part of each CDR3. The order of the fields is V gene, J gene, D gene, clone size, CDR3 DNA, CDR3 protein. A D gene is named only where the DNA matches it firmly. Clone size appears in some rows only: once, few, many, or a class for an expanded clone.

>TRBV3-1|TRBJ1-1|-|many
TGTGCCAGCAGCCACAGAGGGACTGAAGCTTTCTTT
CASSHRGTEAFF
>TRBV5-5|TRBJ1-1|-|many
TGTGCCAGCAGCTTGGCGGGACCGGTGAACACTGAAGCTTTCTTT
CASSLAGPVNTEAFF
>TRBV20-1|TRBJ2-6|TRBD2|many
TGCAGTGCCCGACGGGAACTAGCGGGACTCTCTGGGGCCAACGTCCTGACTTTC
CSARRELAGLSGANVLTF
>TRBV10-3|TRBJ1-3|-|few
TGTGCCATCAGTGAGACCAGTGGTGGCTCTGGAAACACCATATATTTT
CAISETSGGSGNTIYF
>TRBV2|TRBJ2-1|TRBD1|-
TGTGCCAGTCGCTCTAGACAGGGAAACAATGAGCAGTTCTTC
CASRSRQGNNEQFF
>TRBV20-1|TRBJ2-3|-|-
TGCAGTGCTAGGATCGGTCAGGTCTTAGGGGATACGCAGTATTTT
CSARIGQVLGDTQYF
>TRBV20-1|TRBJ1-1|-|many
TGCAGTGCTAGAGATCGTCTAAGGGGGACAACTTTCTTT
CSARDRLRGTTFF
>TRBV29-1|TRBJ2-4|-|many
TGCAGCGTTGTCGGGCTAGCCAAAAACATTCAGTACTTC
CSVVGLAKNIQYF
>TRBV27|TRBJ1-2|TRBD1|many
TGTGCCAGCAGTGAACCGGGACAGGTTAACTATGGCTACACCTTC
CASSEPGQVNYGYTF
>TRBV5-4|TRBJ2-2|TRBD2|-
TGTGCCAGCAGCCGAGTAGCGGGGGGAACGAACACCGGGGAGCTGTTTTTT
CASSRVAGGTNTGELFF
>TRBV20-1|TRBJ2-2|TRBD2|-
TGCAGTGCACCGGGACTAGCGGGGGGGGTTAAAACCGGGGAGCTGTTTTTT
CSAPGLAGGVKTGELFF
>TRBV6-5|TRBJ2-3|-|many
TGTGCCAGCAGTTACTCTTTCCTGGATACGCAGTATTTT
CASSYSFLDTQYF
>TRBV19|TRBJ1-5|TRBD1|-
TGTGCCAGTAGTACCACGAAGACCGGACAGGCCACTAGTCACCCCCAGCATTTT
CASSTTKTGQATSHPQHF
>TRBV29-1|TRBJ2-3|-|many
TGCAGCCTACGCTTTGAGGGCCTTGGCACAGATACGCAGTATTTT
CSLRFEGLGTDTQYF
>TRBV20-1|TRBJ1-6|TRBD1|many
TGCAGTGCTAGAACGGGGACAGCTATTTCACCCCTCCACTTT
CSARTGTAISPLHF
>TRBV20-1|TRBJ2-7|-|few
TGCAGTGCTAGAGATCAGGGAAGGGGCGAGCAGTACTTC
CSARDQGRGEQYF
>TRBV6-1|TRBJ1-1|-|many
TGTGCCAGCAATAACCGCGGGGGACGGAACACTGAAGCTTTCTTT
CASNNRGGRNTEAFF
>TRBV12-3/TRBV12-4|TRBJ2-1|TRBD2|-
TGTGCCAGCAGTCCCACTAGCGGGGGGGCCCGGGATGAGCAGTTCTTC
CASSPTSGGARDEQFF
>TRBV20-1|TRBJ1-3|-|-
TGCAGTGCTAGCGAGGTGTCCGGAAACACCATATATTTT
CSASEVSGNTIYF
>TRBV20-1|TRBJ2-3|-|few
TGCAGTAACCAGAGGGGCGTAGATACGCAGTATTTT
CSNQRGVDTQYF
>TRBV5-6|TRBJ2-3|-|few
TGTGCCAGCAGCTTCGGGACCGTGAAGGGCTCAGATACGCAGTATTTT
CASSFGTVKGSDTQYF
>TRBV20-1|TRBJ2-3|TRBD2|-
TGCAGTGCTCCTTCCCAAATGAGGGCGGGGGGGCCCCGCACAGATACGCAGTATTTT
CSAPSQMRAGGPRTDTQYF
>TRBV5-1|TRBJ2-2|TRBD1|many
TGCGCCAGCAGTGGACAGGGGGTTAACACCGGGGAGCTGTTTTTT
CASSGQGVNTGELFF
>TRBV7-8|TRBJ2-5|-|many
TGTGCCAGCAGGAGGCTGGGGAAAGAGACCCAGTACTTC
CASRRLGKETQYF
>TRBV30|TRBJ2-3|-|-
TGTGCCTGGAGTGTGAACGTCGGGACAGATACGCAGTATTTT
CAWSVNVGTDTQYF
>TRBV20-1|TRBJ2-1|TRBD1|few
TGCAGTGCTCTGGGGAAACAGGGGAATGAGCAGTTCTTC
CSALGKQGNEQFF
>TRBV5-6|TRBJ2-1|-|many
TGTGCCAGCAGCAAACACCGTAATGAGCAGTTCTTC
CASSKHRNEQFF
>TRBV29-1|TRBJ1-4|-|few
TGCAGCGTTGCCCGGGCCTCTAATGAAAAACTGTTTTTT
CSVARASNEKLFF
>TRBV20-1|TRBJ2-5|-|-
TGCAGTGCTAGGATAGGACAGTCCCAAGAGACCCAGTACTTC
CSARIGQSQETQYF
>TRBV4-2|TRBJ2-1|TRBD2|-
TGTGCCAGCAGCCAAGTGGCTAGCGGGGGCCTAAGCTCCTACAATGAGCAGTTCTTC
CASSQVASGGLSSYNEQFF